The rows below give T cell receptor beta chains drawn from one sample of a study of T cell repertoires in cytomegalovirus infection. TCRdb re-called the reads with MiXCR, one entry per CDR3 protein. The sample holds more than 200,000 distinct CDR3 sequences, roughly 9.1% seen once. The sequenced material came from PBMCs. All receptors come from a human donor in good health (CMV status not recorded). Some clones in this sample may be carry-over from other donors' samples. The CDR3 runs from the conserved cysteine through the conserved F or W. Each record gives: V gene, CDR3 length, clone size, J gene, D gene, CDR3 DNA, CDR3 protein. D genes are given only for firm matches. Rows give clone size only sometimes, using once, few, many, or a class for an expanded clone.

V gene: TRBV9
CDR3 length: 15
clone size: .
J gene: TRBJ1-1
D gene: .
CDR3 DNA: TGTGCCAGCAGCAAACTACAGGAGTTGAACACTGAAGCTTTCTTT
CDR3 protein: CASSKLQELNTEAFF

V gene: TRBV9
CDR3 length: 15
clone size: many
J gene: TRBJ2-7
D gene: .
CDR3 DNA: TGTGCCAGCAGCGTAGCCTTGGAGCCGGACTACGAGCAGTACTTC
CDR3 protein: CASSVALEPDYEQYF

V gene: TRBV7-2
CDR3 length: 17
clone size: many
J gene: TRBJ2-2
D gene: TRBD2
CDR3 DNA: TGTGCCAGCAGCCCTTATTTGGGGAGGGCCGTTTCCGGGGAGCTGTTTTTT
CDR3 protein: CASSPYLGRAVSGELFF

V gene: TRBV7-2
CDR3 length: 14
clone size: many
J gene: TRBJ1-2
D gene: .
CDR3 DNA: TGTGCCAGCAGCGGGGGACACAAAACGGGAGGCTACACCTTC
CDR3 protein: CASSGGHKTGGYTF

V gene: TRBV27
CDR3 length: 15
clone size: .
J gene: TRBJ2-7
D gene: TRBD1
CDR3 DNA: TGTGCCAGCAGTTTAGAGGGACAGGGGTCGAACGAGCAGTACTTC
CDR3 protein: CASSLEGQGSNEQYF

V gene: TRBV7-2
CDR3 length: 15
clone size: many
J gene: TRBJ1-1
D gene: .
CDR3 DNA: TGTGCCAGCAGCTTAGCCTCGACAGGGAACACTGAAGCTTTCTTT
CDR3 protein: CASSLASTGNTEAFF

V gene: TRBV7-2
CDR3 length: 12
clone size: many
J gene: TRBJ1-2
D gene: .
CDR3 DNA: TGTGCCAGCACCAACCCGGGATATGGCTACACCTTC
CDR3 protein: CASTNPGYGYTF

V gene: TRBV20-1
CDR3 length: 16
clone size: .
J gene: TRBJ2-1
D gene: .
CDR3 DNA: TGCAGTGCTAGATCCGAGACTAGTTTCTCCTACAATGAGCAGTTCTTC
CDR3 protein: CSARSETSFSYNEQFF

V gene: TRBV7-2
CDR3 length: 15
clone size: many
J gene: TRBJ1-2
D gene: .
CDR3 DNA: TGTGCCAGCAGCTTAGTTCCATCAACTAACTATGGCTACACCTTC
CDR3 protein: CASSLVPSTNYGYTF

V gene: TRBV6-2/TRBV6-3
CDR3 length: 11
clone size: .
J gene: TRBJ1-1
D gene: .
CDR3 DNA: TGTGCCAGCAAGGACCGTCATGAAGCTTTCTTT
CDR3 protein: CASKDRHEAFF

V gene: TRBV28
CDR3 length: 16
clone size: many
J gene: TRBJ1-1
D gene: .
CDR3 DNA: TGTGCCAGCATCACTGCTGTGGCACCCAGGAACACTGAAGCTTTCTTT
CDR3 protein: CASITAVAPRNTEAFF

V gene: TRBV11-2
CDR3 length: 13
clone size: many
J gene: TRBJ2-1
D gene: .
CDR3 DNA: TGTGCCAGCAGCTTAGATCGGAGCTCGGGGCAGTTCTTC
CDR3 protein: CASSLDRSSGQFF

V gene: TRBV18
CDR3 length: 11
clone size: many
J gene: TRBJ1-1
D gene: .
CDR3 DNA: TGTGCCAGCTCAGCACACACTGAAGCTTTCTTT
CDR3 protein: CASSAHTEAFF

V gene: TRBV7-2
CDR3 length: 14
clone size: many
J gene: TRBJ1-5
D gene: .
CDR3 DNA: TGTGCAAGCCGGGCGGACGGAACAAGCCAGCCCCAGCATTTT
CDR3 protein: CASRADGTSQPQHF

V gene: TRBV7-9
CDR3 length: 17
clone size: few
J gene: TRBJ1-5
D gene: .
CDR3 DNA: TGTGCCAGCAGCTACGGAGCTGCAGGGGCCCACAATCAGCCCCAGCATTTT
CDR3 protein: CASSYGAAGAHNQPQHF

V gene: TRBV7-2
CDR3 length: 14
clone size: many
J gene: TRBJ2-5
D gene: .
CDR3 DNA: TGTGCCAGCAGCCGGGTGGGATCGGAGGAGACCCAGTACTTC
CDR3 protein: CASSRVGSEETQYF

V gene: TRBV6-2/TRBV6-3
CDR3 length: 20
clone size: .
J gene: TRBJ2-7
D gene: TRBD1
CDR3 DNA: TGTGCCAGCAGTTACATGCCGGGACAGGGGATAAGCGGGAGAGGCTACGAGCAGTACTTC
CDR3 protein: CASSYMPGQGISGRGYEQYF

V gene: TRBV29-1
CDR3 length: 13
clone size: .
J gene: TRBJ1-2
D gene: TRBD1
CDR3 DNA: TGCAGCGTTGAAGGACAGGGCCCTCGGGGCTACACCTTC
CDR3 protein: CSVEGQGPRGYTF

V gene: TRBV19
CDR3 length: 15
clone size: few
J gene: TRBJ1-1
D gene: .
CDR3 DNA: TGTGCCAGTAGTATAGATCAGGTCGGGAACACTGAAGCTTTCTTT
CDR3 protein: CASSIDQVGNTEAFF

V gene: TRBV7-2
CDR3 length: 15
clone size: many
J gene: TRBJ2-3
D gene: .
CDR3 DNA: TGTGCCAGCAGCTTAGCGGGTAGCGACACAGATACGCAGTATTTT
CDR3 protein: CASSLAGSDTDTQYF

V gene: TRBV7-2
CDR3 length: 17
clone size: many
J gene: TRBJ2-3
D gene: .
CDR3 DNA: TGTGCCAGCAGCTTAGAATTGTTGGCAGGAGCTATTAATACGCAGTATTTT
CDR3 protein: CASSLELLAGAINTQYF

V gene: TRBV7-8
CDR3 length: 14
clone size: many
J gene: TRBJ1-2
D gene: .
CDR3 DNA: TGTGCCAGCAGCTCTCTACAGGGACACTATGGCTACACCTTC
CDR3 protein: CASSSLQGHYGYTF

V gene: TRBV27
CDR3 length: 17
clone size: many
J gene: TRBJ2-3
D gene: .
CDR3 DNA: TGTGCCAGCAAAAAACAGGACACTCCGACTAGCACAGATACGCAGTATTTT
CDR3 protein: CASKKQDTPTSTDTQYF

V gene: TRBV12-3/TRBV12-4
CDR3 length: 15
clone size: many
J gene: TRBJ1-1
D gene: .
CDR3 DNA: TGTGCCAGCAGCCTCTGGGGGGGGCTGGGGACTGAAGCTTTCTTT
CDR3 protein: CASSLWGGLGTEAFF

V gene: TRBV11-2
CDR3 length: 16
clone size: few
J gene: TRBJ1-6
D gene: TRBD1
CDR3 DNA: TGTGCCAGCAGCTCGGGACAGGGGAGGTTTAATTCACCCCTCCACTTT
CDR3 protein: CASSSGQGRFNSPLHF

V gene: TRBV15
CDR3 length: 15
clone size: .
J gene: TRBJ2-5
D gene: TRBD2
CDR3 DNA: TGTGCCACCCGTGGGGGGCTAGCGGGGCAAGAGACCCAGTACTTC
CDR3 protein: CATRGGLAGQETQYF

V gene: TRBV18
CDR3 length: 13
clone size: .
J gene: TRBJ1-1
D gene: .
CDR3 DNA: TGTGCCAGCTCGCCTTGGGGGGCCACTGAAGCTTTCTTT
CDR3 protein: CASSPWGATEAFF

V gene: TRBV30
CDR3 length: 13
clone size: .
J gene: TRBJ2-2
D gene: .
CDR3 DNA: TGTGCCTGGACCCCAACAGGGACCGGGGAGCTGTTTTTT
CDR3 protein: CAWTPTGTGELFF

V gene: TRBV19
CDR3 length: 17
clone size: few
J gene: TRBJ2-5
D gene: TRBD2
CDR3 DNA: TGTGCCAGTAGACCCATCTTCAGCGGGAGGGCCCTCGAGACCCAGTACTTC
CDR3 protein: CASRPIFSGRALETQYF